The 24 T cell receptor beta chains presented below share a single source sample, sequenced in a study of cytomegalovirus exposure and HLA in healthy donors. It was with 60 Vbeta and 13 Jbeta primers that the PCR ran. Clones were sequenced by immunoSEQ multiplex PCR, and TCRdb holds only the in-frame ones, with some missing. The table shows about 150,000 clones, with about 9.2% occurring only once. Sequencing was performed on PBMCs. These receptors all stem from a woman between 40 and 50 years old in good health and CMV-seropositive.

The V gene is TRBV5-1, the J gene TRBJ2-3; 8 bases line up with TRBD2. V lost 4 bases and J lost 6; bases outside the gene matches: 7. The germline gives CDR1 SGHRS, CDR2 YFSETQ. This CDR3 has 14 residues. CDR3 DNA sequence: TGCGCCAGCAGCCCGCCGGGGGGGCGGGATACGCAGTATTTT. Residues: CASSPPGGRDTQYF.

On this clone: The limits of the CDR3 on the DNA are not certain, so only TCRdb's listed CDR3 is given. The chain is built from TRBV2 and TRBJ2-1; the DNA was not compared with TRBD2, the D call given in the table. CDR1 is SNHLY and CDR2 is FYNNEI in the germline V gene. The CDR3 has 16 amino acids, counting both end residues. The chain's CDR3 is CASRVVGGGAYSYSFF.

V is TRBV7-9 and J is TRBJ1-3; the match to TRBD1 covers 7 bases. The length of the CDR3 is 13 residues. Germline CDR1 reads SEHNR; CDR2 reads FQNEAQ (reference sequence). The trim removed 6 bases at V and 2 bases at J, leaving 1 base unmatched. CDR3 in amino acids: CASRGTAGNTIYF. DNA for the CDR3: TGTGCCAGCAGGGGGACAGCTGGAAACACCATATATTTT. Looking up the rest from reference TRBV7-9 and TRBJ1-3 gives the full variable domain: DTGVSQNPRHKITKRGQNVTFRCDPISEHNRLYWYRQTLGQGPEFLTYFQNEAQLEKSRLLSDRFSAERPKGSFSTLEIQRTEQGDSAMYLCASRGTAGNTIYFGEGSWLTVV.

The CDR3 nucleotides are TGTGCCAGCAGCTTAGATGTCAGGTCCTACGAGCAGTACTTC. Its protein is CASSLDVRSYEQYF. The chain uses TRBV7-8 and TRBJ2-7; no firm D call. The CDR3 has 14 amino acids. Germline lookup yields CDR1 SGHVS and CDR2 FQNEAQ. V was trimmed by 1 base and J by 1 base, leaving 8 bases between them.

The chain links TRBV5-3 to TRBJ2-6; 10 bases align to TRBD2. TRBV5-3 has ORF status, its function being uncertain. The CDR3 extends over 18 amino acids. J gave up 0 bases and V 3 bases, and 6 bases lay outside the gene matches. CDR3 nucleotides: TGTGCCAGAAGCTCCTCTAGCGGGGGACGCTCTGGGGCCAACGTCCTGACTTTC. This gives the protein CARSSSSGGRSGANVLTF.

This clone was detected a few times. The chain couples TRBV6-1 to TRBJ1-4; possibly TRBD1 for D (5 bases). CDR3 length: 15 amino acids. The V gene's germline CDR1 is MNHNS and CDR2 SASEGT. V was clipped by 7 bases and J by 5 bases, with 17 bases between them. CDR3 residues: CASTQNGGFNEKLFF. The CDR3, as DNA: TGTGCCAGCACTCAAAACGGGGGGTTCAATGAAAAACTGTTTTTT.

The chain links TRBV6-1 to TRBJ2-5; TRBD1 matches 8 bases. The CDR3 covers 14 residues. Germline V gene sequence: CDR1 MNHNS, CDR2 SASEGT. The V gene end was trimmed by 3 bases and the J gene end by 11 bases; junction bases not matched to a gene: 11. The DNA for the CDR3 is TGTGCCAGCAGTGAGAGGTACAGGGGGGAGGAGCAGTACTTC. Its protein product is CASSERYRGEEQYF.

The chain links TRBV7-9 to TRBJ2-7; D unclear. Germline loops: CDR1 SEHNR, CDR2 FQNEAQ (reference sequence). The CDR3 runs 16 residues. With 6 bases removed from V and 0 bases from J, the gap between germline ends came to 18 bases. The CDR3 loop is CASSPSARSLSYEQYF. The DNA for the CDR3 is TGTGCCAGCAGTCCTTCGGCGAGGAGCCTCTCCTACGAGCAGTACTTC.

In its sample, this clone was seen a few times. This chain joins TRBV10-1 and TRBJ1-1, with D hard to call. The CDR3 has 12 amino acids. Trimming took off 4 bases at V and 7 bases at J, with 10 bases between the two ends. CDR1 and CDR2 from the germline V gene are WNHNN and SYGVQD (reference sequence). CDR3 in DNA: TGCGCCAGCAGTGGAGTGGGCAGTGAAGCTTTCTTT. The encoded protein is CASSGVGSEAFF.

A note on this clone: Other DNA sequences within the sample encode an identical CDR3. The CDR3 bases are TGCGCCAGCAGCTCCCCGAATCTAGCGGGGGCGGTAGATACGCAGTATTTT. It is translated as CASSSPNLAGAVDTQYF. The J gene is TRBJ2-3, the V gene TRBV5-1; 10 bases align to TRBD2. Per the germline V gene, CDR1 is SGHRS and CDR2 is YFSETQ. V gave up 3 bases and J gave up 5 bases; unmatched junction bases: 12. The CDR3 is made up of 17 amino acids.

The sample holds a few counts of this clone. The chain combines TRBV19 with TRBJ1-2, with TRBD1 matching 7 bases. Germline V gene lookup returns CDR1 LNHDA and CDR2 SQIVND (reference sequence). The CDR3 sequence is 16 residues long. With V trimmed by 4 bases and J by 4 bases, 12 bases remained unmatched. The chain's CDR3 is CASSRALIGGFYGYTF. CDR3 in DNA: TGTGCCAGTAGTAGGGCCCTCATAGGGGGCTTCTATGGCTACACCTTC. The full variable domain, in which reference TRBV19 and TRBJ1-2 provide the parts outside the CDR3, is DGGITQSPKYLFRKEGQNVTLSCEQNLNHDAMYWYRQDPGQGLRLIYYSQIVNDFQKGDIAEGYSVSREKKESFPLTVTSAQKNPTAFYLCASSRALIGGFYGYTFGSGTRLTVV.

The chain is built from TRBV5-6 and TRBJ2-5; 7 nucleotides match TRBD1. V shed 5 bases, J shed 0 bases, and the junction held 4 bases outside the gene matches. Germline assignment: CDR1 SGHDT and CDR2 YYEEEE. This CDR3 is 14 amino acids long. The CDR3 spells CASRQTGDQETQYF. CDR3 in DNA: TGTGCCAGCAGGCAAACAGGGGACCAAGAGACCCAGTACTTC.

The chain couples TRBV19 to TRBJ2-2, with D possibly TRBD2 on 7 matching bases. V was shortened by 6 bases and J by 3 bases, with 17 bases between the two germline ends. The CDR3 length is 16 residues. Germline values: CDR1 LNHDA, CDR2 SQIVND (reference sequence). This CDR3 reads CASRQYRGGDTGELFF. CDR3 DNA sequence: TGTGCCAGTAGACAATACCGCGGGGGCGACACCGGGGAGCTGTTTTTT.

The V gene is TRBV7-3, the J gene TRBJ2-1; D possibly corresponds to TRBD2 (6 bases). This CDR3 has 18 amino acids. Germline CDR1 and CDR2: SGHTA and FQGTGA. V lost 2 bases to trimming and J lost 2 bases, with 19 bases between them. CDR3 bases: TGTGCCAGCAGCTTATACGGCACCGCTAGCGTGACCTACAATGAGCAGTTCTTC. This sequence encodes CASSLYGTASVTYNEQFF.

Only a few counts were recorded for this clone. The V gene is TRBV6-7, the J gene TRBJ1-5; the match to TRBD1 covers 10 bases. TRBV6-7 is an open reading frame, and its role is uncertain. This CDR3 region has 17 residues. Trimming took 6 bases from V and 1 from J; bases not matched to a gene: 9. The CDR3 bases are TGTGCCAGCAGCCGACGGACAGGGGGAGAAAGCAATCAGCCCCAGCATTTT. This translates into CASSRRTGGESNQPQHF.

The gene calls are TRBV7-8 and TRBJ1-1; D is undetermined. The CDR3 is 15 residues long. V was clipped by 2 bases and J by 4 bases, with 14 bases between them. The germline V gene encodes CDR1 SGHVS and CDR2 FQNEAQ. The CDR3 is CASSLNIGDGTEAFF. The CDR3, as DNA: TGTGCCAGCAGCTTAAACATAGGAGATGGCACTGAAGCTTTCTTT.

J is TRBJ2-1 and V is TRBV29-1; tentative D call: TRBD2 (6 bases). CDR3 length equals 10 residues. V was trimmed by 2 bases and J by 12 bases, leaving 8 bases between them. Germline loops: CDR1 SQVTM, CDR2 ANQGSEA. The CDR3 sequence: CSVESGGQFF. CDR3 nucleotide sequence: TGCAGCGTTGAATCCGGGGGGCAGTTCTTC.

This clone was seen a few times. The gene calls are TRBV2 and TRBJ1-4; D uncertain. Trimming took off 4 bases at V and 6 bases at J, with 9 bases between the two ends. The CDR3 runs 13 residues. CDR1 is SNHLY, CDR2 FYNNEI, per germline. For the CDR3, the DNA is TGTGCCAGCAGTGTGTCAACATATGAAAAACTGTTTTTT. Translated, it gives CASSVSTYEKLFF.

This chain connects TRBV5-4 to TRBJ2-2; TRBD2 agrees at 11 bases. In germline, CDR1 is SGHNT, CDR2 YYREEE (reference sequence). V gave up 4 bases and J gave up 4 bases; unmatched junction bases: 9. CDR3 length equals 17 residues. The DNA of the CDR3 is TGTGCCAGCAGCAGCTATAGCGGGGGGGCCACCACCGGGGAGCTGTTTTTT. Translation gives CASSSYSGGATTGELFF. Full variable domain (outside the CDR3, taken from reference TRBV5-4 and TRBJ2-2): ETGVTQSPTHLIKTRGQQVTLRCSSQSGHNTVSWYQQALGQGPQFIFQYYREEENGRGNFPPRFSGLQFPNYSSELNVNALELDDSALYLCASSSYSGGATTGELFFGEGSRLTVL.

The chain recombines TRBV19 with TRBJ2-1; D is unclear. CDR3 length: 11 residues. Germline CDR1 reads LNHDA; CDR2 reads SQIVND (reference sequence). Trimming took 3 bases from V and 11 from J, leaving 8 bases between them. CDR3 coding DNA: TGTGCCAGTAGTATCCCACCTAAGCAGTTCTTC. Its protein product is CASSIPPKQFF.

This clone occurred a few times. The gene calls are TRBV13 and TRBJ1-1; TRBD1 matches 10 bases. Trimming at V came to 0 bases and at J to 2 bases, leaving 12 bases not matched to a gene. Germline values: CDR1 PRHDT, CDR2 FYEKMQ (reference sequence). This CDR3 spans 19 amino acids. The CDR3 spells CASSLGWPGDRGFNTEAFF. CDR3 nucleotides: TGTGCCAGCAGCTTAGGTTGGCCAGGGGACAGGGGATTTAACACTGAAGCTTTCTTT. The whole variable domain, filled in from reference TRBV13 and TRBJ1-1, reads AAGVIQSPRHLIKEKRETATLKCYPIPRHDTVYWYQQGPGQDPQFLISFYEKMQSDKGSIPDRFSAQQFSDYHSELNMSSLELGDSALYFCASSLGWPGDRGFNTEAFFGQGTRLTVV.

The rearrangement joins TRBV6-1 to TRBJ2-2, with D possibly being TRBD1 (5 bases). This CDR3 has 13 amino acids. Germline CDR1 and CDR2: MNHNS and SASEGT. Between the trimmed V and J ends, which lost 6 bases and 9 bases, there was a span of 14 bases. The CDR3 is CASSPTVSRELFF. The DNA for the CDR3 is TGTGCCAGCAGCCCGACAGTTTCCCGGGAGCTGTTTTTT.

CDR3 nucleotides: TGTGCCAGCCGCCAGGGAGGCGAGCAGTACTTC. Protein sequence: CASRQGGEQYF. V is TRBV13 and J is TRBJ2-7, with D maybe TRBD2 (6 bases). This CDR3 comprises 11 residues. V lost 8 bases, J lost 6 bases, and 11 bases lay in between. Germline V gives CDR1 PRHDT, CDR2 FYEKMQ (reference sequence).

This clone has only a few counts. Other DNA sequences in this specimen translate into the identical CDR3. The chain uses TRBV27 and TRBJ2-7, with 8 positions matching TRBD1. J was trimmed by 3 bases and V by 2 bases; bases with no gene match: 0. Germline loops: CDR1 MNHEY, CDR2 SMNVEV (reference sequence). The CDR3 is made up of 13 amino acids. CDR3 residues: CASSLDRGYEQYF. CDR3 nucleotide sequence: TGTGCCAGCAGTTTAGACAGGGGCTACGAGCAGTACTTC.